The 2 T cell receptor beta chains given below trace back to one sample, sequenced in a study of identical twins. From the 5' RACE reads, TCRdb called clonotypes with MiXCR, one entry per CDR3 protein. This sample has 210,000 or so distinct CDR3 sequences, with about a sixth found just once. The data also belong to a second study, concerning T cells expressing NK-cell markers.

Material for sequencing was CD8+ T cells sorted from blood. Receptors were obtained from a woman aged 18-30 years in good health.

This chain joins TRBV12-3 or TRBV12-4 and TRBJ2-7; D tentatively fits TRBD1 or TRBD2 (7 bases each). Between the trimmed V and J ends, which lost 5 bases and 3 bases, there was a span of 14 bases. The CDR3 is 14 amino acids. The CDR3 DNA reads TGTGCCAGCAGTCCTCAGGGGGGGGTCTACGAGCAGTACTTC. Its protein is CASSPQGGVYEQYF.

This clonotype showed up just a few times. This chain connects TRBV7-9 to TRBJ2-2, with a tentative D call TRBD1 (5 bases). CDR3 length equals 13 residues. Germline values: CDR1 SEHNR, CDR2 FQNEAQ (reference sequence). With 4 bases removed from V and 5 bases from J, the gap between germline ends came to 8 bases. CDR3 region: CASSWGSTGELFF. CDR3 coding DNA: TGTGCCAGCAGCTGGGGCTCGACCGGGGAGCTGTTTTTT. Variable domain in full (rest from reference TRBV7-9 and TRBJ2-2): DTGVSQNPRHKITKRGQNVTFRCDPISEHNRLYWYRQTLGQGPEFLTYFQNEAQLEKSRLLSDRFSAERPKGSFSTLEIQRTEQGDSAMYLCASSWGSTGELFFGEGSRLTVL.